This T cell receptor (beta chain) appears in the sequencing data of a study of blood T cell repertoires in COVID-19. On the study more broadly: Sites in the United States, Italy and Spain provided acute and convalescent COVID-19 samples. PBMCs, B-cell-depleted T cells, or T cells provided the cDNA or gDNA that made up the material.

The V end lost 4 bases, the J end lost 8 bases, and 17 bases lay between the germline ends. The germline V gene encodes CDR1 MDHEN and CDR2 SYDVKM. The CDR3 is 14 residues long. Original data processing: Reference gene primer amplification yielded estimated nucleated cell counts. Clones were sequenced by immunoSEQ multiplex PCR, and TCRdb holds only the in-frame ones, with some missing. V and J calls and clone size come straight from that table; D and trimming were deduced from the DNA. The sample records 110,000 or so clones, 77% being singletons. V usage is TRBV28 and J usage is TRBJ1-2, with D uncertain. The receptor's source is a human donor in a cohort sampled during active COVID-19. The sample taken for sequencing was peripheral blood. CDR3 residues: CASSSRLGRRGYTF. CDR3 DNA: TGTGCCAGCAGTTCGAGACTCGGGAGGCGAGGCTACACCTTC.